The T cell receptor (beta chain) described here comes from a study of blood T cell repertoires in COVID-19 (dated by TCRdb to the early 2020s). A note on the overall study: Collaborator samples came from the United States, Italy and Spain and covered acute and convalescent phases of COVID-19. The prospective study material was composed of cDNA or gDNA derived from T cells, B-cell-depleted T cells, or PBMCs. The dataset comprised deeply sampled blood TCRbeta repertoires from subjects exposed to, actively infected with, or recovered from COVID-19. The repertoires were released in a freely available public database intended as a resource for research on the immune response to SARS-CoV-2. The samples were drawn from the first 160 participants of the ongoing ImmuneRACE study and from roughly 1,300 subjects provided by 6 global collaborators. Nearly every sample came with metadata listing a de-identified subject ID, COVID-19 status, age in years and sex. Where available, HLA class I and class II types were obtained from metadata supplied by the sample provider rather than from assay-based typing.

Taken from cysteine to phenylalanine, the CDR3 has 12 residues. The DNA shown is the 36-base CDR3, in frame from base 1. For CDR1 and CDR2, the germline V gene (reference sequence) lists LGHDT and YNNKEL. V and J lose 4 bases and 0 bases, and a span of 3 bases separates them. The investigation overall reported the following: How much clinical and demographic metadata was included differed by source and by participant, and the metadata was provided uncurated.

One collaborating source in Seattle enrolled patients while the patients were actively infected and followed the patients over time throughout the course of disease. Collaborating institutions collected whole blood in K2EDTA tubes following their own protocols. For TCRbeta analysis, collaborators shipped samples in one of three forms: frozen whole blood, isolated PBMCs, or DNA extracted from either of those sample types. TCRbeta CDR3 regions were amplified from genomic DNA using the immunoSEQ Assay, a bias-controlled multiplex PCR. The source study handled its data this way. Nucleated cell counts per sample were estimated from amplification of reference gene primers within the assay. To quantify the absolute abundance of each unique TCRbeta CDR3 rearrangement, sequence reads were collapsed and filtered. For each sample, productive Simpson clonality was calculated as the square root of Simpson's diversity index across productive rearrangements. In its TCRdb copy, this immuneACCESS table keeps in-frame sequences only and misses some clones. Where compared with another copy, unresolved V genes explain less than half of these, and the others have no known cause. V and J calls and clone size are given by that table; D and trimming were obtained from the DNA. This sample is represented by some 350,000 clones; roughly 86% of them were singletons. Together, the top ten hold 6% to 8% of the sample.

Of note for this clone: The target of this receptor is not known. No much larger clone exists at a distance of one base, and base qualities are not known.

The receptor chain draws on TRBV3-1 (or the pseudogene TRBV3-2) and TRBJ1-1; no D gene can be assigned with confidence. Sequencing used peripheral blood. This TCR was sampled from a woman in her 70s with COVID-19, enrolled during active disease. The CDR3 loop reads CASSRVNTEAFF. The DNA is as follows: TGTGCCAGCAGCCGAGTGAACACTGAAGCTTTCTTT.